This is a list of T cell receptor beta chains from one sample in a study of CD4+ T cells in melanoma. This table comes from immunoSEQ multiplex PCR, and its TCRdb copy is limited to in-frame clones, with some not included. This sample yields about 50,000 clones, of which 89% are seen a single time; around 11% belongs to the top ten. The sample was peripheral blood. These receptors all come from a human donor with melanoma. CDR3s include the opening cysteine and the closing phenylalanine or tryptophan. The D gene is left open where the match is weak. Clone size is given for some rows only: seen once, a few or many times, or a class if the clone is expanded.

v_gene,d_gene,abundance,j_gene,CDR3nt,CDR3aa
TRBV27,TRBD1,NA,TRBJ1-1,TGTGCCAGCAGTTTCGGGACAGGGATGAACACTGAAGCTTTCTTT,CASSFGTGMNTEAFF
TRBV6-6,NA,NA,TRBJ1-2,TGTGCCAGCAGGGGAGCTGCTAACTATGGCTACACCTTC,CASRGAANYGYTF
TRBV6-5,NA,NA,TRBJ2-2,TGTGCCAGCAGTAACTGGAAGGGGCTCGTCACCGGGGAGCTGTTTTTT,CASSNWKGLVTGELFF
TRBV6-6,NA,NA,TRBJ1-1,TGTGCCAGCAGTTACACGGGAGGCACTGAAGCTTTCTTT,CASSYTGGTEAFF
TRBV4-3,NA,NA,TRBJ2-1,TGCGCCAGCAGCAAGGGACTCCGCTCCTACAATGAGCAGTTCTTC,CASSKGLRSYNEQFF
TRBV7-9,TRBD1,few,TRBJ2-7,TGTGCCAGCAGCTTTTGGGGACAGGGGAACGAGCAGTACTTC,CASSFWGQGNEQYF
TRBV28,NA,few,TRBJ2-7,TGTGCCAGCAGTTCCACTGTGAGGGAGCAGTACTTC,CASSSTVREQYF
TRBV21-1,NA,NA,TRBJ1-1,TGTGCCAGCAGCACTCAAGGGGTAAAGGACACTGAAGCTTTCTTT,CASSTQGVKDTEAFF
TRBV28,TRBD2,NA,TRBJ2-1,TGTGCCAGCAGTTCGTCTCTAGCGGGGGGGCACAATGAGCAGTTCTTC,CASSSSLAGGHNEQFF
TRBV5-5,NA,NA,TRBJ2-1,TGTGCCAGCAGCTTGGACAGCAACAATGAGCAGTTCTTC,CASSLDSNNEQFF
TRBV27,NA,NA,TRBJ2-3,TGTGCCAGCGGGGCGGGTGTGAGCACAGATACGCAGTATTTT,CASGAGVSTDTQYF
TRBV9,TRBD1,NA,TRBJ2-3,TGTGCCAGCAGCGTAGCGTACAGGGGGGATACGCAGTATTTT,CASSVAYRGDTQYF
TRBV2,NA,few,TRBJ1-5,TGTGCCAGCAGTGAAGTTGGTTCTATCGAGGGTCAGCATTTT,CASSEVGSIEGQHF
TRBV14,TRBD2,NA,TRBJ2-3,TGTGCCAGCAGCCAAGATCTAGGACTAGCGGGGGACACAGATACGCAGTATTTT,CASSQDLGLAGDTDTQYF
TRBV30,TRBD2,NA,TRBJ2-1,TGTGCCTGGAGGCGGGGGGGCCGGTCCTACAATGAGCAGTTCTTC,CAWRRGGRSYNEQFF
TRBV11-1,NA,NA,TRBJ2-6,TGTGCCAGCAGCTTAGGGGTATTCGCTGGGGCCAACGTCCTGACTTTC,CASSLGVFAGANVLTF
TRBV6-5,NA,NA,TRBJ1-1,TGTGCCAGCAGTTACTCGAAAGCGGGGGACAAAGCTTTCTTT,CASSYSKAGDKAFF
TRBV19,NA,NA,TRBJ1-5,TGTGCCAGTAGTATGGGGCATTCCAATCAGCCCCAGCATTTT,CASSMGHSNQPQHF
TRBV10-3,NA,NA,TRBJ2-1,TGTGCCATCGGGGCGGCAGGGGTCCACAATGAGCAGTTCTTC,CAIGAAGVHNEQFF
TRBV2,NA,once,TRBJ2-2,TGTGCCAGCAGTCGTAACGCCGGGGAGCTGTTTTTT,CASSRNAGELFF
TRBV19,TRBD1,NA,TRBJ1-1,TGTGCCAGTAGTATAGGAGGGGGACAGGGGGCCACTACCGGTACTGAAGCTTTCTTT,CASSIGGGQGATTGTEAFF
TRBV7-8,NA,NA,TRBJ1-5,TGTGCCAGCAGCTTAGCGCGGGGGCCCGGGGGCAATCAGCCCCAGCATTTT,CASSLARGPGGNQPQHF
TRBV29-1,TRBD1,NA,TRBJ2-7,TGCAGCGTTTCCGGGACAGGGACCGTCGGCGAGCAGTACTTC,CSVSGTGTVGEQYF
TRBV14,NA,NA,TRBJ1-1,TGTGCCAGCAGCCAAGTAGGACGACAGAACACTGAAGCTTTCTTT,CASSQVGRQNTEAFF
TRBV28,NA,NA,TRBJ2-1,TGTGCCAGCAGTTTCAACACCCTAGTATTTCGCTCCTACAATGAGCAGTTCTTC,CASSFNTLVFRSYNEQFF
TRBV9,NA,NA,TRBJ2-5,TGTGCCAGCAGCGTAGGTGTACTCTCTATGCAAGAGACCCAGTACTTC,CASSVGVLSMQETQYF
TRBV2,TRBD2,NA,TRBJ2-3,TGTGCCAGCAAACCTACTAGCGGGGGGGCCGGAGATACGCAGTATTTT,CASKPTSGGAGDTQYF
TRBV2,TRBD2,medium-sized,TRBJ2-7,TGTGCCAGCAGGACCGGGACTAGCGACCACGAGCAGTACTTC,CASRTGTSDHEQYF
TRBV10-3,NA,few,TRBJ2-7,TGTGCCACCGCAGGGGATTTGACCTACGAGCAGTACTTC,CATAGDLTYEQYF
TRBV29-1,NA,NA,TRBJ1-1,TGCAGCGTTGCATCGGAGCTCCGAGAAGCTTTCTTT,CSVASELREAFF
TRBV4-3,NA,NA,TRBJ1-6,TGCGCCAGCAGCCAAGATACCGGGGTAGATAATTCACCCCTCCACTTT,CASSQDTGVDNSPLHF
TRBV7-6,NA,once,TRBJ1-3,TGTGCCAGCACCGGGGTGGGGGGGGCTGGAAACACCATATATTTT,CASTGVGGAGNTIYF
TRBV30,TRBD1,NA,TRBJ2-2,TGTGCCTGGAGTCAATACCGGACAGGGGGGGCCGGGGAGCTGTTTTTT,CAWSQYRTGGAGELFF
TRBV11-2,NA,NA,TRBJ1-2,TGTGCCAGCAGCTTAGAGGGGGTCGTCTATGGCTACACCTTC,CASSLEGVVYGYTF
TRBV14,NA,NA,TRBJ2-1,TGTGCCAGCAGCCAAGCGGGAAGGAACAATGAGCAGTTCTTC,CASSQAGRNNEQFF
TRBV7-3,NA,NA,TRBJ2-3,TGTGCCAGCAGCTTAGGCGGGGGCGGGGCAGATACGCAGTATTTT,CASSLGGGGADTQYF
TRBV15,NA,once,TRBJ1-5,TGTGCCACTGGACTGGGGGGCAATCAGCCCCAGCATTTT,CATGLGGNQPQHF
TRBV18,NA,once,TRBJ1-6,TGTGCCAGCTCACCCAGGACAGTTACCGGGAATTCACCCCTCCACTTT,CASSPRTVTGNSPLHF
TRBV7-2,TRBD1,NA,TRBJ1-1,TGTGCCAGCAGCCTGTCGGACAGGGGCGGGGCTTTCTTT,CASSLSDRGGAFF
TRBV7-6,NA,NA,TRBJ2-1,TGTGCCAGCAGCCAGGGGGGAGGATTCCTTAATGAGCAGTTCTTC,CASSQGGGFLNEQFF
TRBV7-8,NA,NA,TRBJ1-5,TGTGCCAGCAGCCCAGGGACCGCCAATCAGCCCCAGCATTTT,CASSPGTANQPQHF
TRBV10-1,NA,NA,TRBJ1-5,TGCGCCAGCCAGGGCCCCGATAGCAATCAGCCCCAGCATTTT,CASQGPDSNQPQHF
TRBV7-8,NA,NA,TRBJ2-5,TGTGCCAGCAGCTTAGGAGATCTGGAGACCCAGTACTTC,CASSLGDLETQYF
TRBV9,NA,NA,TRBJ1-1,TGTGCCAGCAGCGTAGACGGGGGCACTGAAGCTTTCTTT,CASSVDGGTEAFF
TRBV23-1,NA,NA,TRBJ2-7,TGCGCCAGCAGTCATTCCTGGGGGACACGAAATTTTATGGAGCAGTACTTC,CASSHSWGTRNFMEQYF